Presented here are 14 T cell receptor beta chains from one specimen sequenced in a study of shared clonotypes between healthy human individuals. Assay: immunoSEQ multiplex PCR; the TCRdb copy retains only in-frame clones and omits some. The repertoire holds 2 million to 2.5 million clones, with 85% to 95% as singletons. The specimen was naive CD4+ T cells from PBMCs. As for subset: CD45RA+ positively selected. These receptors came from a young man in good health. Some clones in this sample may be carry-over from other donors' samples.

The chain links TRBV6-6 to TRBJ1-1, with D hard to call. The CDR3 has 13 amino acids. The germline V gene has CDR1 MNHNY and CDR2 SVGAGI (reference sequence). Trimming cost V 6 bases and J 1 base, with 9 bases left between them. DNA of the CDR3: TGTGCCAGCAGCCACGGAACGAACACTGAAGCTTTCTTT. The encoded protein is CASSHGTNTEAFF.

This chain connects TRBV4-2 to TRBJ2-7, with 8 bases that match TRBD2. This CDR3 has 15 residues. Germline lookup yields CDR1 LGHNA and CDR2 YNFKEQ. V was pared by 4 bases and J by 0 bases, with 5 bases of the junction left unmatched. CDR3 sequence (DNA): TGTGCCAGCAGCCTAAGGAGCGGGGGCTCCTACGAGCAGTACTTC. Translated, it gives CASSLRSGGSYEQYF.

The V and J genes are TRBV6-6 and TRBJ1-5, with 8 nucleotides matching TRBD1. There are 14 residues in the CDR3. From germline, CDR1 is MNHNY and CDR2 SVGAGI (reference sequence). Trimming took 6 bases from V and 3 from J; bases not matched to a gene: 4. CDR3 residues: CASRPGQDNQPQHF. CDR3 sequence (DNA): TGTGCCAGCAGGCCGGGACAGGACAATCAGCCCCAGCATTTT.

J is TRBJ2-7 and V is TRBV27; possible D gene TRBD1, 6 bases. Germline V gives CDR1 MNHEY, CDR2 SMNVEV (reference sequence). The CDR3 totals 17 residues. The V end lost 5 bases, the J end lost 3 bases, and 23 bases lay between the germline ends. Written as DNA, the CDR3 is TGTGCCAGCAGTCGCCTCTCAATCCCGGGACAAGACTACGAGCAGTACTTC. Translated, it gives CASSRLSIPGQDYEQYF.

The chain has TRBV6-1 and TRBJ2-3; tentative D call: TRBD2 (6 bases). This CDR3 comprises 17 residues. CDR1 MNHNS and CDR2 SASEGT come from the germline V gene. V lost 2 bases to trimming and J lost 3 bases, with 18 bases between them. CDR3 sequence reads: CASSERIGRETTDTQYF. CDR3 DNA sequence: TGTGCCAGCAGTGAAAGGATAGGCCGGGAGACGACAGATACGCAGTATTTT.

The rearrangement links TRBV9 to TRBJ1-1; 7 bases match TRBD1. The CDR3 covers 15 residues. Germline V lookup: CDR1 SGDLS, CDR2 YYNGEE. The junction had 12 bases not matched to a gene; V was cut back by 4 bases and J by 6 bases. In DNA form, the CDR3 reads TGTGCCAGCAGCCCTCGTAGCGTCACAGGGGCTGAAGCTTTCTTT. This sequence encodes CASSPRSVTGAEAFF.

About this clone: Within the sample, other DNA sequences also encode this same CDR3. CDR3 sequence (DNA): TGCGCCAGCAGCCCAGGGACTAACACCGGGGAGCTGTTTTTT. It is translated as CASSPGTNTGELFF. This rearrangement joins TRBV5-1 to TRBJ2-2, with TRBD2 as a possible D gene (6 bases). With 4 bases removed from V and 2 bases from J, the gap between germline ends came to 9 bases. This CDR3 spans 14 amino acids. Germline values: CDR1 SGHRS, CDR2 YFSETQ.

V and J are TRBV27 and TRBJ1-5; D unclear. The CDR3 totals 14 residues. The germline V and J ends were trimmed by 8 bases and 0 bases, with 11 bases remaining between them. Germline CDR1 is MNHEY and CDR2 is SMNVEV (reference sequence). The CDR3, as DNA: TGTGCCAGCTTAAGGGAAGATAGCAATCAGCCCCAGCATTTT. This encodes CASLREDSNQPQHF.

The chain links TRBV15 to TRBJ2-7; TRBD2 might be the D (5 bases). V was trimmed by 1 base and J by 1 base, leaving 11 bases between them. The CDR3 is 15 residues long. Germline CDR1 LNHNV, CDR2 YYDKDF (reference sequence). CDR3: CATSRAPSGSYEQYF. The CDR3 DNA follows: TGTGCCACCAGCAGAGCACCATCGGGGTCCTACGAGCAGTACTTC.

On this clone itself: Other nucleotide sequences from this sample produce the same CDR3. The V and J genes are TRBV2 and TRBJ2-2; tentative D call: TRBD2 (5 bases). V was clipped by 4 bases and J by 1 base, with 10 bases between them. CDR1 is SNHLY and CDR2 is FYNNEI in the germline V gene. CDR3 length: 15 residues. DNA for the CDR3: TGTGCCAGCAGTGGGACGGGAATGAACACCGGGGAGCTGTTTTTT. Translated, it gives CASSGTGMNTGELFF.

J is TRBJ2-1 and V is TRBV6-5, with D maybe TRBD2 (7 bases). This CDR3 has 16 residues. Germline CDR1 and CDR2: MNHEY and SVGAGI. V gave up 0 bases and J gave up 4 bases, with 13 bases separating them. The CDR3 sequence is CASSYSGGALYNEQFF. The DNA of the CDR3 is TGTGCCAGCAGTTACTCGGGGGGGGCCCTTTACAATGAGCAGTTCTTC.

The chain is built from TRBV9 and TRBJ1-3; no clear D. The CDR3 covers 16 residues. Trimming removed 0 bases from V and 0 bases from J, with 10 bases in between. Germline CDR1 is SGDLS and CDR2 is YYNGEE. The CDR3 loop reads CASSVEEGFSGNTIYF. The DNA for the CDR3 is TGTGCCAGCAGCGTAGAGGAAGGATTCTCTGGAAACACCATATATTTT.

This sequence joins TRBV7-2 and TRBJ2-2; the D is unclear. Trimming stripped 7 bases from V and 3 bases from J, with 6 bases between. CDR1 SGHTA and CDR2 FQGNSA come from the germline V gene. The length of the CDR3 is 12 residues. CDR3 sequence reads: CASTWYTGELFF. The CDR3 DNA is TGTGCCAGCACCTGGTACACCGGGGAGCTGTTTTTT.

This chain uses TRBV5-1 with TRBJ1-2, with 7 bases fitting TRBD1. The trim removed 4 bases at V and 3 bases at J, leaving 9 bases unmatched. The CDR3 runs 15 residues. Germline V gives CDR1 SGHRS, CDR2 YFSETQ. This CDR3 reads CASSHRQGQDYGYTF. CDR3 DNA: TGCGCCAGCAGCCACAGACAGGGTCAGGACTATGGCTACACCTTC. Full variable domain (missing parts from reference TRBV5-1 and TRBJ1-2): KAGVTQTPRYLIKTRGQQVTLSCSPISGHRSVSWYQQTPGQGLQFLFEYFSETQRNKGNFPGRFSGRQFSNSRSEMNVSTLELGDSALYLCASSHRQGQDYGYTFGSGTRLTVV.